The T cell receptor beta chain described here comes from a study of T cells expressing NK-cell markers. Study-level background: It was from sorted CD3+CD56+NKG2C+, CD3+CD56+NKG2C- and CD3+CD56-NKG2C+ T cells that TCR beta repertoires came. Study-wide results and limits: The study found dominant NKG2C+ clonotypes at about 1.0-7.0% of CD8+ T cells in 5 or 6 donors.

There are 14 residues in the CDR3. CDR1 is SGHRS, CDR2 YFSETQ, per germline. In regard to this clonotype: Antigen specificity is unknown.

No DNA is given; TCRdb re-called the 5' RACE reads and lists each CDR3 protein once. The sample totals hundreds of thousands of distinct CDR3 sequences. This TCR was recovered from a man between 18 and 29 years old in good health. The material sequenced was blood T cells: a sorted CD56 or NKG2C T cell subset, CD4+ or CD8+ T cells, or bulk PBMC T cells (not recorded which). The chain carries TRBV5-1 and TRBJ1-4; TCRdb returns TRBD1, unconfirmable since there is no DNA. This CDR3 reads CASSLAGGEEKLFF.